One T cell receptor (beta chain) is described in this entry. These data come from a study of control samples from healthy donors and cancer patients. The CDR3 has 17 residues. The trim removed 1 base at V and 7 bases at J, leaving 10 bases unmatched. Germline V lookup: CDR1 KGHDR, CDR2 SFDVKD. Repertoires were generated with immunoSEQ multiplex PCR, while TCRdb's copy carries only in-frame clones and drops some. Found here are 40,000 to 45,000 clones, approximately 70% of them singletons; the top ten hold approximately 17%. Sequenced sample: formalin-fixed, paraffin-embedded tissue. The TCR originated in a male donor with melanoma. The chain carries TRBV24-1 and TRBJ2-2; TRBD2 aligns across 8 bases. CDR3 protein: CATSDLGTSGPVGELFF. The CDR3 coding sequence is TGTGCCACCAGTGATTTAGGAACTAGCGGCCCGGTCGGGGAGCTGTTTTTT.